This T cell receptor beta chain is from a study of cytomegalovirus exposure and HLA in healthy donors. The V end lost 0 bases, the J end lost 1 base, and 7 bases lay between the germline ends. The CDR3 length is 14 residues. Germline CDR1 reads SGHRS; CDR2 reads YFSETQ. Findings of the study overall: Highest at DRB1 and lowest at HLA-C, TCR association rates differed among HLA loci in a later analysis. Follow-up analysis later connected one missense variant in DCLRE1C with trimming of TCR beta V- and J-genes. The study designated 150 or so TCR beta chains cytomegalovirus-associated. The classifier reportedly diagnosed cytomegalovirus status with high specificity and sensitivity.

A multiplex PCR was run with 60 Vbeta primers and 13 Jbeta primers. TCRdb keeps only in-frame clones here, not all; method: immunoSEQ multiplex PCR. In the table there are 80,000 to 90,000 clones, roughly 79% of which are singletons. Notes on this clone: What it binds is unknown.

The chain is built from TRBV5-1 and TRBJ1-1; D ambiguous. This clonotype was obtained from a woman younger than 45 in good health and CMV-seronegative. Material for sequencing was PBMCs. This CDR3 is CASSLGAGNTEAFF. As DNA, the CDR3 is TGCGCCAGCAGCTTGGGGGCAGGGAACACTGAAGCTTTCTTT.